This T cell receptor beta chain was recovered during a study of blood T cell repertoires in COVID-19. On the study more broadly: Samples of COVID-19 (acute and convalescent) were obtained from the United States, Italy and Spain. T cells, B-cell-depleted T cells, or PBMCs provided the cDNA or gDNA that served as material.

Per the authors' pipeline: Amplification of reference gene primers was used by the study to estimate nucleated cell counts. Data came from immunoSEQ multiplex PCR; TCRdb stores just in-frame clones and leaves some out. Clone size and the V and J calls come from that table; the DNA yielded D and trimming. In the table there are about 370,000 clones, 90% of which are singletons. Germline CDR1 KGHSH, CDR2 LQKENI. This CDR3 has 13 residues. V lost 5 bases and J 0 bases, leaving 7 bases between the germline ends. Sequenced input: peripheral blood. The chain links TRBV18 to TRBJ1-1; D not certain. The clonotype comes from a man aged 18-30 years with active or convalescent COVID-19. CDR3 DNA: TGTGCCAGCTCAGGAGGGATGAACACTGAAGCTTTCTTT. This sequence encodes CASSGGMNTEAFF.